The sequence of this T cell receptor beta chain was determined in a study of Tregs in tolerant kidney transplant recipients. The study, taken as a whole, reports: This study did not directly address biological reproducibility. Few patients were studied, so findings need validation in larger groups.

Measured with immunoSEQ multiplex PCR; TCRdb has only the in-frame clones, and not every one. The sample contains roughly 250,000 clones, around 82% of which appear only once. Unstimulated regulatory T cells (CD4+CD25+CD127-), CD4+CD25- non-regulatory cells, CD4 and CD8 cells were FACS-sorted from thawed PBMCs. Remarks on this clone: Its specificity is unknown.

This CDR3 is 15 amino acids long. Germline V lookup: CDR1 MGHDK, CDR2 SYGVNS. V dropped 3 bases and J dropped 2; count of bases not matched to a gene: 6. This TCR was sampled from a human donor in good health. Sequenced material: CD4+ T cells from blood. V usage is TRBV25-1 and J usage is TRBJ2-5; 7 bases map to TRBD2. The CDR3 DNA follows: TGTGCCAGCAGTGAGTGGCGGGGGTCGCAAGAGACCCAGTACTTC. Translated, it gives CASSEWRGSQETQYF.